This T cell receptor (beta chain) stems from a study of T cells after yellow fever vaccination. Overall study: Low-cell-number fractions were prepared with SMART-Seq v4 Ultra Low Input.

This clonotype has a count of ten or more. For TCR, cDNA came from 5'RACE template switching, which added a universal primer site and UMIs. Via MiXCR, TCRdb re-called the 5' RACE reads, giving one row per CDR3 protein. The table lists 200,000 to 300,000 distinct CDR3 sequences, 10% to 15% of them singletons. Trimming took 7 bases from V and 4 from J; bases not matched to a gene: 3. The CDR3 sequence is 14 residues long. Germline values: CDR1 SGHRS, CDR2 YFSETQ. The receptor was isolated from a man younger than 40 who received the YFV17D yellow fever vaccine. The V gene is TRBV5-1, the J gene TRBJ2-1; TRBD2 aligns across 12 bases. This specimen consisted of CD4+ T cells sorted from PBMCs, obtained 45 days after the yellow fever booster vaccination. CDR3 amino acids: CASQTSGSYNEQFF. CDR3 DNA: TGCGCCAGCCAGACTAGCGGGAGTTACAATGAGCAGTTCTTC.